This T cell receptor (beta chain) was identified in a study of T cell responses to AZD1222 COVID-19 vaccine. Only in-frame clones appear in the TCRdb table, and some are missing; sequencing was by immunoSEQ multiplex PCR. The data show 95,000 to 150,000 clones, with about 92% seen just once and roughly 13% held by the top ten. Germline assignment: CDR1 SGHAT and CDR2 FQNNGV. V was shortened by 3 bases and J by 6 bases, with 15 bases between the two germline ends. This CDR3 is built from 14 residues. This clone was found once. V is TRBV11-2 and J is TRBJ2-7; perhaps TRBD2 as D (6 bases). The specimen was peripheral blood, collected on day 0 of AZD1222 vaccination. The sequence came from an adult in good health. The CDR3 DNA reads TGTGCCAGCAGCTTTTGGGTGGAAGCGGGCGAGCAGTACTTC. Protein product: CASSFWVEAGEQYF. The full variable domain, completed using reference TRBV11-2 and TRBJ2-7, is EAGVAQSPRYKIIEKRQSVAFWCNPISGHATLYWYQQILGQGPKLLIQFQNNGVVDDSQLPKDRFSAERLKGVDSTLKIQPAKLEDSAVYLCASSFWVEAGEQYFGPGTRLTVT.